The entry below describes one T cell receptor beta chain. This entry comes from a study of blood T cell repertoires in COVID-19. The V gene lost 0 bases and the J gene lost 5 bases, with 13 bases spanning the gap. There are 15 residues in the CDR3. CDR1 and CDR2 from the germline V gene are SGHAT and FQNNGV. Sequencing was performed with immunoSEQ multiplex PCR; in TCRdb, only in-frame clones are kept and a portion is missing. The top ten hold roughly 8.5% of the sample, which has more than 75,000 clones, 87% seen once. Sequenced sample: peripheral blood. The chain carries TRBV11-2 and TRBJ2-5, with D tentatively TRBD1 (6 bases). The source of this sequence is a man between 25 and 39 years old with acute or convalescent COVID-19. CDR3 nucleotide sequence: TGTGCCAGCAGCTTAGATAGGACAGCTTCGGAGACCCAGTACTTC. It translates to CASSLDRTASETQYF.